The T cell receptor beta chain under discussion was sequenced for a study of T cells after yellow fever vaccination. One entry per CDR3 protein, called by TCRdb with MiXCR from the 5' RACE reads. Of nearly 300,000 distinct CDR3 sequences in the sample, 7.5% to 9% are singletons; the top ten hold about 3.7%. The CDR3 loop spans 15 amino acids. From germline, CDR1 is SNHLY and CDR2 FYNNEI. Trimming took 4 bases from V and 0 from J, leaving 7 bases between them. The sample was CD4+ T cells sorted from PBMCs, taken 5 days after the yellow fever booster vaccination. This rearrangement joins TRBV2 to TRBJ1-6; no firm D call. This TCR was recovered from a young man who received the YFV17D yellow fever vaccine. As DNA, the CDR3 is TGTGCCAGCAGTGGGGAGAGCTCCTATAATTCACCCCTCCACTTT. Protein: CASSGESSYNSPLHF. Based on the CDR3 plus reference TRBV2 and TRBJ1-6, the full variable domain is EPEVTQTPSHQVTQMGQEVILRCVPISNHLYFYWYRQILGQKVEFLVSFYNNEISEKSEIFDDQFSVERPDGSNFTLKIRSTKLEDSAMYFCASSGESSYNSPLHFGNGTRLTVT.